What follows is one T cell receptor beta chain and its context. The time point here: patch test 2, 6 weeks after DPC sensitization. Treatment described: therapeutic diphenylcyclopropenone sensitization with weekly scalp DPC. TCRdb analysed the RACE reads with MiXCR anew, one entry per CDR3 protein. The data show approximately 80,000 distinct CDR3 sequences, roughly a tenth seen once. The sample is drawn from a study of human T cells and chemical hapten exposure. V was shortened by 5 bases and J by 10 bases, with 17 bases between the two germline ends. The CDR3 covers 13 residues. CDR1 is SGHAT, CDR2 FQNNGV, per germline.

The chain combines TRBV11-2 with TRBJ1-1; TRBD1 is a possible D gene (6 bases). The input for sequencing was whole blood, taken in connection with sensitization to the hapten diphenylcyclopropenone (DPC). The receptor was derived from a young woman with alopecia areata. Some clones in this sample may be carry-over from other donors' samples. As DNA, the CDR3 is TGTGCCAGCAGCCCGCATATGGGGGGGGCAGCTTTCTTT. Translation: CASSPHMGGAAFF.